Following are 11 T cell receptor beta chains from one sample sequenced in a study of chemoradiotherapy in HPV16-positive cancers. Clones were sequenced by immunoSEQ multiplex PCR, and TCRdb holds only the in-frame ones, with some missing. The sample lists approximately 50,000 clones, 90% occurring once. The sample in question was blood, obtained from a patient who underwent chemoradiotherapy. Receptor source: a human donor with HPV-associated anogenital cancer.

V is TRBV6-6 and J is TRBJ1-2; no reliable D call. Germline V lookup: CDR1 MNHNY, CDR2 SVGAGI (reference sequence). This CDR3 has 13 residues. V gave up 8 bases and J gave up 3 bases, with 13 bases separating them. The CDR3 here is CASFSGFDYGYTF. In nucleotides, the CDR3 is TGTGCCAGCTTTTCAGGATTTGACTATGGCTACACCTTC.

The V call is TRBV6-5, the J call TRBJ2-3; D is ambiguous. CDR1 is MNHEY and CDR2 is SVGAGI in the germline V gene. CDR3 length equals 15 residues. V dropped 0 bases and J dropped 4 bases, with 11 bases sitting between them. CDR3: CASSYSRVVADTQYF. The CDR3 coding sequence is TGTGCCAGCAGTTACTCCCGGGTTGTGGCAGATACGCAGTATTTT.

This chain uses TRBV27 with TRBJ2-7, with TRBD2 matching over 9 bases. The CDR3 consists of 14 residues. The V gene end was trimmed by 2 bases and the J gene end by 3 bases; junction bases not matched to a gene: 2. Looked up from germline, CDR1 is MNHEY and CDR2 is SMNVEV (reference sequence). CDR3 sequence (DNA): TGTGCCAGCAGTTTAGGTAGCGGGGGCTACGAGCAGTACTTC. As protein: CASSLGSGGYEQYF.

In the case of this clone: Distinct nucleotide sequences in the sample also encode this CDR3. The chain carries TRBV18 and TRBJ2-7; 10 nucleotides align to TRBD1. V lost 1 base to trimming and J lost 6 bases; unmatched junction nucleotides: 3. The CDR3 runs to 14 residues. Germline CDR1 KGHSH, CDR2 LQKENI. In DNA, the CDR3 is TGTGCCAGCTCACCACGACAGGGGGCGCCCGAGCAGTACTTC. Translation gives CASSPRQGAPEQYF.

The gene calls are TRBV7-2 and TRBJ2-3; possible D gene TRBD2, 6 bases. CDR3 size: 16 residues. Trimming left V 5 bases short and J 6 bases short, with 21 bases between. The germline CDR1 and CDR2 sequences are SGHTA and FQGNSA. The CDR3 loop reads CASSLLARDPRDTQYF. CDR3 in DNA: TGTGCCAGCAGCCTACTAGCCCGGGACCCGCGGGATACGCAGTATTTT.

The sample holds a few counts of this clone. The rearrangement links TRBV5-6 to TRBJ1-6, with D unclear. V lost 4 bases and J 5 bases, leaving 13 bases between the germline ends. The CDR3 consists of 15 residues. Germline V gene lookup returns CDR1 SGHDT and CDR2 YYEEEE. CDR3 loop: CASSRRQGNNSPLHF. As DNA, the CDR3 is TGTGCCAGCAGCCGCCGGCAAGGCAATAATTCACCCCTCCACTTT.

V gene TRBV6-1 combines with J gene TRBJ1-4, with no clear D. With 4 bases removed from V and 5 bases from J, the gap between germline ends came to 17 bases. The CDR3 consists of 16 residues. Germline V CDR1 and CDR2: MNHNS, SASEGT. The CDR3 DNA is TGTGCCAGCAGTGCCTCCCGGACGCTGACGAATGAAAAACTGTTTTTT. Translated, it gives CASSASRTLTNEKLFF.

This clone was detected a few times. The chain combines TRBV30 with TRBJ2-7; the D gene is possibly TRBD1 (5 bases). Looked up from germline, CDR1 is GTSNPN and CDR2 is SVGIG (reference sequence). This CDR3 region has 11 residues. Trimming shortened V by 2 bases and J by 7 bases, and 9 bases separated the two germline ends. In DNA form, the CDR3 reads TGTGCCTGGAGTAGGCAGGGTGAGCAGTACTTC. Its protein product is CAWSRQGEQYF.

In nucleotides, the CDR3 is TGCGCCAGCAGCTCGGCCCCCGGGGTGGGATACGAGCAGTACTTC. It specifies CASSSAPGVGYEQYF. The V and J genes are TRBV5-1 and TRBJ2-7; perhaps TRBD2 as D (5 bases). CDR1 and CDR2 (germline): SGHRS, YFSETQ. Trimming cost V 3 bases and J 4 bases, with 17 bases left between them. The CDR3 sequence is 15 residues long.

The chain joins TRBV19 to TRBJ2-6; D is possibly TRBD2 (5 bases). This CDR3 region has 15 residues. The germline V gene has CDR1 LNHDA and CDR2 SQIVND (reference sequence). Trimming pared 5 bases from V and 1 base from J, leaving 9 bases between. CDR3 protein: CASSSRDSGANVLTF. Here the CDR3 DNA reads TGTGCCAGTAGTTCTCGGGATTCTGGGGCCAACGTCCTGACTTTC.

CDR3 coding DNA: TGCGCCAGCAGCTCACTACCTCAGGGGGGGCAGAATTCACCCCTCCACTTT. It specifies CASSSLPQGGQNSPLHF. The gene calls are TRBV5-1 and TRBJ1-6; 7 nucleotides align to TRBD1. CDR3 length equals 17 residues. From germline, CDR1 is SGHRS and CDR2 YFSETQ. Germline trimming cut 3 bases from V and 7 bases from J; bases unmatched to any gene: 13.